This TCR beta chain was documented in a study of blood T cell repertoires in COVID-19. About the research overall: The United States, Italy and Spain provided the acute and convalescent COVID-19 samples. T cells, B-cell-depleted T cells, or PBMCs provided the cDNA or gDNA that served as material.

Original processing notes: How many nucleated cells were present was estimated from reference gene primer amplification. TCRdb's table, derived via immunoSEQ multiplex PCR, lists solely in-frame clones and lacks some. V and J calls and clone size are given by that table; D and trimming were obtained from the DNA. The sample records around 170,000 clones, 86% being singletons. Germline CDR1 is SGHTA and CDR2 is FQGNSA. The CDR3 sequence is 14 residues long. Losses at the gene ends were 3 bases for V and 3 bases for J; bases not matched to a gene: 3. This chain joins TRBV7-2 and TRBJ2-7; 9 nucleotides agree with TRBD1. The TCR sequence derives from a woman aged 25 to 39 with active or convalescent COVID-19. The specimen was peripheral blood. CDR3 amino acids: CASSLRQGDYEQYF. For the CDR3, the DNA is TGTGCCAGCAGCTTGCGACAGGGGGACTACGAGCAGTACTTC.